This T cell receptor beta chain comes out of a study of long-term antiretroviral therapy in people with HIV. V dropped 8 bases and J dropped 7 bases, with 14 bases sitting between them. The CDR3 spans 13 residues. The germline V gene has CDR1 SNHLY and CDR2 FYNNEI. The assay, immunoSEQ v3.0, was run at survey level. The method was immunoSEQ multiplex PCR; TCRdb's version includes in-frame clones alone and lacks a portion of them. Here the sample spans tens of thousands of clones, around three quarters being singletons. The study, taken as a whole, reports: Adherence to ART, viral resistance and therapy changes lacked any data. With ART, diversity went up but was still lower than in transplant donor controls.

Comment on this clone: Its antigen is unknown.

Every one of the participants with HIV received treatment in the United States. V usage is TRBV2 and J usage is TRBJ1-4; D possibly corresponds to TRBD1 (6 bases). The TCR was taken from a man aged 35 to 55 with HIV. The specimen comprised unsorted PBMCs, sampled 0.3 years after starting antiretroviral therapy. The CDR3 is CASETGESEKLFF. The CDR3 DNA reads as TGTGCCAGCGAGACAGGCGAAAGTGAAAAACTGTTTTTT.